Listed below are T cell receptor beta chains from one sample, sequenced in a study of control samples from healthy donors and cancer patients. Sequencing was performed with immunoSEQ multiplex PCR; in TCRdb, only in-frame clones are kept and a portion is missing. The sample holds 90,000 or so clones, approximately 91% seen once. The sequencing sample was made of blood. The receptors here all came from a woman aged 60 to 75 in good health. Each CDR3 is given with its conserved first and last residue. The order of the fields is J gene, clone size, V gene, D gene, CDR3 protein, CDR3 DNA. A D gene is named only where the DNA matches it firmly. A clone size is listed for some rows: how often the clone was seen (once, few, many), or a class if it is expanded.

J: TRBJ2-7; size: .; V: TRBV27; D: TRBD2; CDR3: CASGTSGRPYEQYF; DNA: TGTGCCAGCGGTACTAGCGGGAGACCCTACGAGCAGTACTTC
J: TRBJ1-4; size: .; V: TRBV5-6; D: .; CDR3: CASSKTAPNEKLFF; DNA: TGTGCCAGCAGCAAGACAGCACCTAATGAAAAACTGTTTTTT
J: TRBJ1-2; size: .; V: TRBV7-9; D: TRBD1; CDR3: CASRREGGSYGYTF; DNA: TGTGCCAGCAGACGTGAAGGGGGCTCCTATGGCTACACCTTC
J: TRBJ1-2; size: .; V: TRBV29-1; D: .; CDR3: CSVVVNYGYTF; DNA: TGCAGCGTTGTTGTGAACTATGGCTACACCTTC
J: TRBJ1-2; size: .; V: TRBV5-1; D: .; CDR3: CASSWDKNYGYTF; DNA: TGCGCCAGCAGCTGGGACAAAAACTATGGCTACACCTTC
J: TRBJ1-2; size: .; V: TRBV5-3; D: TRBD1; CDR3: CARSSGQGTGGYTF; DNA: TGTGCCAGAAGCTCGGGACAGGGGACCGGTGGCTACACCTTC
J: TRBJ1-3; size: .; V: TRBV28; D: TRBD1; CDR3: CASRLQGVGNTIYF; DNA: TGTGCCAGCAGGCTACAGGGGGTCGGAAACACCATATATTTT
J: TRBJ2-1; size: .; V: TRBV19; D: .; CDR3: CASSSWGTYNEQFF; DNA: TGTGCCAGTAGCTCCTGGGGGACCTACAATGAGCAGTTCTTC
J: TRBJ2-5; size: .; V: TRBV5-6; D: .; CDR3: CASSLAKLTLRRETQYF; DNA: TGTGCCAGCAGCTTGGCCAAATTGACACTACGCCGGGAGACCCAGTACTTC
J: TRBJ1-2; size: .; V: TRBV19; D: TRBD1; CDR3: CASSRQGVNYGYTF; DNA: TGTGCCAGTAGTAGACAGGGGGTGAACTATGGCTACACCTTC
J: TRBJ1-2; size: .; V: TRBV2; D: TRBD1; CDR3: CASSVDRTGMAGYTF; DNA: TGTGCCAGCAGTGTCGACCGGACAGGGATGGCTGGCTACACCTTC
J: TRBJ2-7; size: once; V: TRBV24-1; D: TRBD2; CDR3: CATSDYGREGSYEQYF; DNA: TGTGCCACCAGTGATTATGGTCGGGAGGGCTCCTACGAGCAGTACTTC
J: TRBJ2-5; size: once; V: TRBV27; D: TRBD1; CDR3: CASSFQGAGETQYF; DNA: TGTGCCAGCAGTTTCCAGGGGGCCGGTGAGACCCAGTACTTC
J: TRBJ1-4; size: .; V: TRBV19; D: TRBD1; CDR3: CASSKDRDSNEKLFF; DNA: TGTGCCAGTAGTAAAGACCGGGACAGTAATGAAAAACTGTTTTTT
J: TRBJ2-3; size: .; V: TRBV5-5; D: .; CDR3: CASSPTRPTDTQYF; DNA: TGTGCCAGCAGCCCCACACGACCCACAGATACGCAGTATTTT
J: TRBJ2-7; size: .; V: TRBV5-4; D: TRBD2; CDR3: CASSRGGSPVGEQYF; DNA: TGTGCCAGCAGCCGCGGGGGGAGCCCGGTGGGGGAGCAGTACTTC
J: TRBJ2-7; size: .; V: TRBV6-5; D: TRBD2; CDR3: CASSYRREAKQYF; DNA: TGTGCCAGCAGTTACCGCCGGGAGGCCAAGCAGTACTTC
J: TRBJ1-4; size: .; V: TRBV9; D: TRBD1; CDR3: CASSVQGGNEKLFF; DNA: TGTGCCAGCAGCGTCCAGGGGGGAAATGAAAAACTGTTTTTT